The 26 T cell receptor beta chains reported below all come from one sample, sequenced in a study of cytomegalovirus exposure and HLA in healthy donors. PCR amplification relied on 60 Vbeta primers (plus 13 Jbeta primers). Profiled with immunoSEQ multiplex PCR; TCRdb holds only in-frame clones, not every one. The sample lists 130,000 to 150,000 clones, almost 80% seen once, with 6.5% to 7% in the top ten. Sequencing was performed on PBMCs. The receptors here all came from a woman in her thirties or forties in good health and CMV-seropositive.

The V gene is TRBV12-5, the J gene TRBJ1-5; a weak D match, TRBD1 (5 bases). Trimming pared 6 bases from V and 0 bases from J, leaving 15 bases between. Germline V lookup: CDR1 LGHNT, CDR2 FRNRAP. The CDR3 contains 16 residues. Here the CDR3 reads CASGPQGSYSNQPQHF. The DNA of the CDR3 is TGTGCTAGTGGGCCGCAGGGTTCCTATAGCAATCAGCCCCAGCATTTT.

V gene TRBV28 combines with J gene TRBJ1-1; D remains unclear. The CDR3 totals 12 residues. The V gene lost 2 bases and the J gene lost 4 bases, with 5 bases spanning the gap. Germline CDR1 MDHEN, CDR2 SYDVKM. The DNA of the CDR3 is TGTGCCAGCAGTTTAGGCTTCACTGAAGCTTTCTTT. Translating gives CASSLGFTEAFF.

CDR3 amino acids: CASRRDRGLPIYGYTF. The CDR3 DNA reads as TGTGCCAGCAGGCGAGACAGGGGGCTGCCTATATACGGCTACACCTTC. The rearrangement uses TRBV2 and TRBJ1-2, with 10 bases fitting TRBD1. Looked up from germline, CDR1 is SNHLY and CDR2 is FYNNEI. The CDR3 extends over 16 amino acids. Germline trimming cut 6 bases from V and 8 bases from J; bases unmatched to any gene: 15. The complete variable domain, with remaining parts taken from reference TRBV2 and TRBJ1-2, reads EPEVTQTPSHQVTQMGQEVILRCVPISNHLYFYWYRQILGQKVEFLVSFYNNEISEKSEIFDDQFSVERPDGSNFTLKIRSTKLEDSAMYFCASRRDRGLPIYGYTFGSGTRLTVV.

The chain combines TRBV5-1 with TRBJ1-2; TRBD1 is a possible D gene (5 bases). The CDR3 is 14 residues long. The ends were cut back, 1 base at V and 4 bases at J, with 11 bases in the middle. CDR1 and CDR2 (germline): SGHRS, YFSETQ. CDR3 nucleotide sequence: TGCGCCAGCAGCTTGAGTCAGGGTCCCTATGGCTACACCTTC. Its translation: CASSLSQGPYGYTF.

This clone was seen only a few times. The chain is built from TRBV5-1 and TRBJ2-5; D call uncertain. Matching the DNA end better, TRBJ2-7 makes the J call doubtful. CDR3 length: 13 amino acids. In germline, CDR1 is SGHRS, CDR2 YFSETQ. The CDR3 DNA reads TGCGCCAGCAGCTCAAACATGGGCGACGAGCAGTACTTC. This codes for CASSSNMGDEQYF.

This clone was picked up one time. V usage is TRBV25-1 and J usage is TRBJ2-7, with D perhaps matching TRBD1 (6 bases). The V end lost 4 bases, the J end lost 2 bases, and 18 bases lay between the germline ends. Per the germline V gene, CDR1 is MGHDK and CDR2 is SYGVNS. The CDR3 has 16 amino acids. CDR3: CASSAIGQFPPYEQYF. Here the CDR3 DNA reads TGTGCCAGCAGTGCAATAGGACAGTTTCCTCCCTACGAGCAGTACTTC.

The V call is TRBV7-9, the J call TRBJ2-1; TRBD2 agrees at 8 bases. The CDR3 has 19 residues. V shed 0 bases, J shed 5 bases, and the junction held 15 bases outside the gene matches. Germline V gene data show CDR1 as SEHNR and CDR2 as FQNEAQ (reference sequence). The CDR3 nucleotides are TGTGCCAGCAGCTTAGCGGGGTGGCGGGGGGACCTTAGAAACAATGAGCAGTTCTTC. Translating gives CASSLAGWRGDLRNNEQFF. Full variable domain (missing parts from reference TRBV7-9 and TRBJ2-1): DTGVSQNPRHKITKRGQNVTFRCDPISEHNRLYWYRQTLGQGPEFLTYFQNEAQLEKSRLLSDRFSAERPKGSFSTLEIQRTEQGDSAMYLCASSLAGWRGDLRNNEQFFGPGTRLTVL.

This chain joins TRBV9 and TRBJ1-5; 7 bases are a match to TRBD1. Germline values: CDR1 SGDLS, CDR2 YYNGEE. V lost 5 bases to trimming and J lost 2 bases; unmatched junction nucleotides: 7. This CDR3 region has 15 residues. As DNA, the CDR3 is TGTGCCAGCAGAGACAGGGCTTCTGGCAATCAGCCCCAGCATTTT. It specifies CASRDRASGNQPQHF.

The J gene is TRBJ2-1, the V gene TRBV6-5; D not resolved. Trimming removed 5 bases at V and 12 bases at J, with 17 bases between. Germline V gene lookup returns CDR1 MNHEY and CDR2 SVGAGI. The CDR3 covers 13 residues. The CDR3 sequence: CASSAADSSRQFF. The CDR3 DNA sequence: TGTGCCAGCAGTGCGGCCGACTCCAGTCGGCAGTTCTTC.

Worth noting for this clone: This likely comes from a read error, as the CDR3 has no conserved phenylalanine or tryptophan at its end. The chain employs TRBV30 and TRBJ1-2; TRBD1 matches at 7 bases. The V and J ends lost 2 bases and 4 bases, in that order; junction bases with no gene match: 7. The CDR3 covers 14 residues. Germline CDR1 GTSNPN, CDR2 SVGIG (reference sequence). CDR3 region: CAWSPGTDLYGYTS. CDR3 nucleotides: TGTGCCTGGAGTCCCGGGACAGACCTCTATGGCTACACCTCC.

This clone was recorded only once. The gene calls are TRBV6-5 and TRBJ1-1; a possible D gene is TRBD1 (5 bases). The CDR3 contains 14 residues. Germline CDR1 MNHEY, CDR2 SVGAGI. The V gene lost 6 bases and the J gene lost 4 bases, with 15 bases spanning the gap. The CDR3 nucleotides are TGTGCCAGCAGCTCCTATACAGGAAGCACTGAAGCTTTCTTT. As protein: CASSSYTGSTEAFF.

The chain employs TRBV7-9 and TRBJ2-7; 10 bases are a match to TRBD1. Germline V lookup: CDR1 SEHNR, CDR2 FQNEAQ (reference sequence). With 1 base clipped from V and 2 bases from J, the junction kept 5 bases outside the gene matches. The CDR3 has 16 amino acids. The CDR3 region has the DNA TGTGCCAGCAGCTTAGTACCCGGACAGGGGGCCTACGAGCAGTACTTC. Protein sequence: CASSLVPGQGAYEQYF.

The J gene is TRBJ1-5, the V gene TRBV4-1; D not certain. The length of the CDR3 is 16 residues. V gave up 3 bases and J gave up 5 bases, with 17 bases separating them. Germline loops: CDR1 MGHRA, CDR2 YSYEKL. As DNA, the CDR3 is TGCGCCAGCAGCCATCCCTTGTCGAAACGGGATCAGCCCCAGCATTTT. Protein sequence: CASSHPLSKRDQPQHF.

This chain joins TRBV7-6 and TRBJ2-1; 11 bases are shared with TRBD2. V was clipped by 1 base and J by 7 bases; unmatched bases: 6. This CDR3 has 16 amino acids. Germline V gives CDR1 SGHVS, CDR2 FNYEAQ. The CDR3 nucleotides are TGTGCCAGCAGCTTAGAAGGTAGCGGGGGGGATAATGAGCAGTTCTTC. The encoded protein is CASSLEGSGGDNEQFF.

The CDR3 protein is CASSPAPGGSYGYTF. For the CDR3, the DNA is TGTGCCAGCAGCCCCGCCCCGGGGGGCTCCTATGGCTACACCTTC. The rearrangement uses TRBV7-3 and TRBJ1-2, with TRBD1 as a possible D gene (6 bases). The CDR3 sequence is 15 residues long. Trimming took 5 bases from V and 4 from J, leaving 17 bases between them. Germline V gene data show CDR1 as SGHTA and CDR2 as FQGTGA.

The chain uses TRBV10-3 and TRBJ2-7; 9 nucleotides align to TRBD1. The CDR3 runs 15 residues. The V gene end was trimmed by 4 bases and the J gene end by 6 bases; junction bases not matched to a gene: 10. The germline CDR1 and CDR2 sequences are ENHRY and SYGVKD. The chain's CDR3 is CAISGGIQGASEQYF. CDR3 bases: TGTGCCATCAGTGGGGGTATACAGGGGGCGTCCGAGCAGTACTTC.

The chain combines TRBV6-6 with TRBJ2-1, with D possibly TRBD1 on 5 matching bases. V was pared by 0 bases and J by 2 bases, with 8 bases between. The CDR3 is made up of 15 amino acids. Germline V gene sequence: CDR1 MNHNY, CDR2 SVGAGI (reference sequence). CDR3 in DNA: TGTGCCAGCAGTTACTCTCTAGGGGCCTACAATGAGCAGTTCTTC. Translation: CASSYSLGAYNEQFF.

The chain has TRBV2 and TRBJ2-3, with 7 bases that match TRBD1. The CDR3 extends over 14 amino acids. Germline-derived CDR1 and CDR2 are SNHLY and FYNNEI. Trimming at V came to 4 bases and at J to 4 bases, leaving 5 bases not matched to a gene. The DNA of the CDR3 is TGTGCCAGCAGTGGACAGGGACGGGCAGATACGCAGTATTTT. It specifies CASSGQGRADTQYF.

The chain uses TRBV4-1 and TRBJ2-5, with TRBD1 matching 9 bases. The J call is doubtful: the DNA matches TRBJ2-7 better. The germline V gene has CDR1 MGHRA and CDR2 YSYEKL. There are 16 residues in the CDR3. The CDR3 spells CASSQRQGVSSYEQYF. The CDR3 nucleotides read TGCGCCAGCAGCCAGAGACAGGGGGTAAGCTCCTACGAGCAGTACTTC.

The gene calls are TRBV10-3 and TRBJ2-3; maybe TRBD1 (6 bases). The CDR3 loop spans 16 amino acids. V was cut by 6 bases and J by 4 bases, with 20 bases left in between. The germline gives CDR1 ENHRY, CDR2 SYGVKD. For the CDR3, the DNA is TGTGCCATCAGACCCCGGGACAATTATTTAGCAGATACGCAGTATTTT. It is translated as CAIRPRDNYLADTQYF.

Only a few counts were recorded for this clone. As DNA, the CDR3 is TGTGCCTCCCGACTACCACTCGACAATGAGCAGTTCTTC. It is translated as CASRLPLDNEQFF. V and J are TRBV27 and TRBJ2-1, with D possibly TRBD2 on 5 matching bases. The V and J ends lost 11 bases and 5 bases respectively, with 16 bases between them. The CDR3 consists of 13 residues. Germline CDR1 and CDR2: MNHEY and SMNVEV (reference sequence).

This chain joins TRBV27 and TRBJ1-1; unclear D gene. The ends were cut back, 10 bases at V and 0 bases at J, with 21 bases in the middle. Germline lookup yields CDR1 MNHEY and CDR2 SMNVEV (reference sequence). The CDR3 is 16 residues long. CDR3 DNA sequence: TGTGCCAATTTAGGCGAGGGCCTTGCCCTGAACACTGAAGCTTTCTTT. Translated, it gives CANLGEGLALNTEAFF.

The V gene is TRBV18, the J gene TRBJ1-1; a weak D match, TRBD1 (5 bases). The V gene's germline CDR1 is KGHSH and CDR2 LQKENI. Trimming left V 0 bases short and J 10 bases short, with 15 bases between. This CDR3 region has 14 residues. The CDR3 region is CASSPPGGLGVAFF. CDR3 in DNA: TGTGCCAGCTCACCACCGGGGGGTTTGGGGGTAGCTTTCTTT.

Here the CDR3 DNA reads TGCAGCGGGGGGACAGGGAGAGGCTACACCTTC. This sequence encodes CSGGTGRGYTF. The V and J genes are TRBV29-1 and TRBJ1-2, with TRBD1 matching 9 bases. This CDR3 comprises 11 residues. Germline V gene lookup returns CDR1 SQVTM and CDR2 ANQGSEA. J gave up 8 bases and V 7 bases, and 5 bases lay outside the gene matches. Drawing the rest from reference TRBV29-1 and TRBJ1-2, the complete variable domain is SAVISQKPSRDICQRGTSLTIQCQVDSQVTMMFWYRQQPGQSLTLIATANQGSEATYESGFVIDKFPISRPNLTFSTLTVSNMSPEDSSIYLCSGGTGRGYTFGSGTRLTVV.

The V and J genes are TRBV6-5 and TRBJ1-1; the match to TRBD1 covers 8 bases. The CDR3 runs to 16 residues. Germline-derived CDR1 and CDR2 are MNHEY and SVGAGI. The trim removed 4 bases at V and 2 bases at J, leaving 9 bases unmatched. DNA of the CDR3: TGTGCCAGCAGTTCCGGACAGGGTAGGGGAAACACTGAAGCTTTCTTT. Amino acid sequence: CASSSGQGRGNTEAFF.

The chain recombines TRBV5-1 with TRBJ2-3, with unresolved D. Trimming removed 1 base from V and 2 bases from J, with 14 bases in between. Per the germline V gene, CDR1 is SGHRS and CDR2 is YFSETQ. The CDR3 is made up of 16 amino acids. This CDR3 reads CASSLQRARHTDTQYF. In DNA, the CDR3 is TGCGCCAGCAGCTTGCAGCGAGCCCGCCACACAGATACGCAGTATTTT.